These T cell receptor beta chains were read from a single sample in a study of cytomegalovirus exposure and HLA in healthy donors. Method: immunoSEQ multiplex PCR; TCRdb's copy keeps in-frame clones and lacks some. The sample holds over 150,000 clones, 80% seen once. The sample comprised PBMCs. All receptors derive from a woman in her thirties or forties in good health and CMV-seropositive. Both conserved end residues are trimmed from each CDR3. Fields, in order: CDR3 protein, J gene, V gene.

ASRSDRGGNQPQH | TRBJ1-5 | TRBV6-5
ALPRGISAGELF | TRBJ2-2 | TRBV30
ASSLSVGAPEKLF | TRBJ1-4 | TRBV28
ASRAGTSNSGNTIY | TRBJ1-3 | TRBV10-2
ASKRETGVNYGYT | TRBJ1-2 | TRBV19
ASSLPGGREY | TRBJ2-7 | TRBV27
ASSLYAATNEKLF | TRBJ1-4 | TRBV7-6
ASSDSSTGELF | TRBJ2-2 | TRBV6-4
ASSQEWTGTDTQY | TRBJ2-3 | TRBV4-2
ASSRRAEGWNEQF | TRBJ2-1 | TRBV7-3
ASSWTGHPNTEAF | TRBJ1-1 | TRBV7-3
ASSLDLGGPGETQY | TRBJ2-5 | TRBV5-1
ASSSQTGGNTEAF | TRBJ1-1 | TRBV7-9
ASSRETGTYNEQF | TRBJ2-1 | TRBV18
ASSLGGREGETQY | TRBJ2-5 | TRBV7-3
ASSLTPRGEKLF | TRBJ1-4 | TRBV10-2
ASSLDRGQGLRNYGYT | TRBJ1-2 | TRBV7-9
AISELDGLSSYEQY | TRBJ2-7 | TRBV10-3
ASSRQGGSSYEQY | TRBJ2-7 | TRBV2
ASSLAGTGAATEAF | TRBJ1-1 | TRBV11-3
ASSLAGPNTGELF | TRBJ2-2 | TRBV5-1
AWSALPISGRLRETQY | TRBJ2-5 | TRBV30
ASWKRGAAGELF | TRBJ2-2 | TRBV28
ACSGQGAREQY | TRBJ2-7 | TRBV28
ASRLDRAQETQY | TRBJ2-5 | TRBV2
ASRIGTGDTEAF | TRBJ1-1 | TRBV28
ASSVVLSGTEQF | TRBJ2-1 | TRBV9
ATSRVGGTEAF | TRBJ1-1 | TRBV15
ASRPPIHLNYGYT | TRBJ1-2 | TRBV19
ASSSDRVVTEAF | TRBJ1-1 | TRBV27
ASSIQGARETQY | TRBJ2-5 | TRBV19
ASMVGKNTGELF | TRBJ2-2 | TRBV6-1
ASSVAGESYEQY | TRBJ2-7 | TRBV27
SVKSGSVPYNEQF | TRBJ2-1 | TRBV29-1
ASSSYLGATLDSGLSYEQY | TRBJ2-7 | TRBV28
ASRGLPSSNEQF | TRBJ2-1 | TRBV5-1
ASSLSRGTEAF | TRBJ1-1 | TRBV6-4
ASSPPAGVSYNEQF | TRBJ2-1 | TRBV5-4
ASSGVGTGQGTEAF | TRBJ1-1 | TRBV2
ASSVGPGGPVNEQF | TRBJ2-1 | TRBV9
ASRGDPTGRASNEQF | TRBJ2-1 | TRBV5-1
ASSSGSAAQY | TRBJ2-3 | TRBV7-2
ASSIEQGLNEKLF | TRBJ1-4 | TRBV19
ASSEASGSHPDTQY | TRBJ2-3 | TRBV10-2
ASTVGSSTDTQY | TRBJ2-3 | TRBV5-1
ASSFEYNEQF | TRBJ2-1 | TRBV28
ASSVSTGREIPYEQY | TRBJ2-7 | TRBV9
ASRVLAGELF | TRBJ2-2 | TRBV2
ASSLTSGTQY | TRBJ2-3 | TRBV27
ASSLGLAGGPTGELF | TRBJ2-2 | TRBV5-1
AISSDSYNEQF | TRBJ2-1 | TRBV10-3
ASSSRGLAGSNEQY | TRBJ2-7 | TRBV28
ASSLLADGTDTQY | TRBJ2-3 | TRBV5-6
ALAGGPAYEQY | TRBJ2-7 | TRBV30
AWSISGNQPQH | TRBJ1-5 | TRBV30
ASSVGDSPYEQY | TRBJ2-7 | TRBV9
ASNSGRKSAYNEQF | TRBJ2-1 | TRBV7-9
ASRPWGEGYEQY | TRBJ2-7 | TRBV7-2
ASSLVTGQGDTDTQY | TRBJ2-3 | TRBV7-9
AISESPPGQGTGYT | TRBJ1-2 | TRBV10-3